These 16 T cell receptor beta chains originate from one sample sequenced in a study of human T cells and chemical hapten exposure. TCRdb fed the RACE reads into MiXCR, producing one record per CDR3 protein. This sample has 130,000 or so distinct CDR3 sequences; more than 7.5% occur once, and the top ten carry roughly 1.6%. Described time point: healthy volunteer bleed at 2 weeks. Total RNA extraction was carried out from unfractionated whole blood. The sequenced material came from whole blood. Receptors were obtained from a male donor in good health. Some clones in this sample may be carry-over from other donors' samples.

This clonotype came up a few times. V is TRBV18 and J is TRBJ1-1, with D possibly matching TRBD1 (5 bases). CDR1 and CDR2 (germline): KGHSH, LQKENI. The CDR3 runs to 15 residues. Trimming took off 3 bases at V and 1 base at J, with 12 bases between the two ends. Here the CDR3 reads CASSPALQGNTEAFF. CDR3 coding DNA: TGTGCCAGCTCACCGGCCCTCCAGGGGAACACTGAAGCTTTCTTT.

This clonotype was detected a few times. The chain combines TRBV20-1 with TRBJ2-1; the match to TRBD2 covers 7 bases. CDR3 length: 14 residues. Trimming removed 2 bases from V and 3 bases from J; junction bases left unmatched: 4. The V gene's germline CDR1 is DFQATT and CDR2 SNEGSKA (reference sequence). CDR3 coding DNA: TGCAGTGCTAGACCCCGGACTAGCTACAATGAGCAGTTCTTC. It codes for CSARPRTSYNEQFF.

This clonotype was detected many times. The gene calls are TRBV4-1 and TRBJ2-1; 11 nucleotides line up with TRBD2. After removal of 1 base from V and 10 bases from J, the junction contained 15 bases not matched to a gene. This CDR3 is 18 amino acids long. CDR1 and CDR2 from the germline V gene are MGHRA and YSYEKL. DNA for the CDR3: TGCGCCAGCAGCCAAGTTGGGACCCAGACTAGCGGGAAGAGGGAGCAGTTCTTC. Protein: CASSQVGTQTSGKREQFF.

This clonotype was counted many times. The chain carries TRBV4-2 and TRBJ2-7; no firm D call. Germline V lookup: CDR1 LGHNA, CDR2 YNFKEQ. V lost 2 bases, J lost 2 bases, and 13 bases lay in between. This CDR3 is 15 amino acids long. The CDR3 reads CASSQRAPGPYEQYF. The CDR3 DNA is TGTGCCAGCAGCCAACGGGCACCGGGTCCCTACGAGCAGTACTTC.

CDR3 amino acids: CASSLGPGQQETQYF. CDR3 bases: TGTGCCAGCAGCTTAGGCCCGGGACAGCAAGAGACCCAGTACTTC. This chain connects TRBV7-3 to TRBJ2-5; 7 nucleotides align to TRBD1. The CDR3 sequence is 15 residues long. Germline assignment: CDR1 SGHTA and CDR2 FQGTGA. J gave up 2 bases and V 2 bases, and 5 bases lay outside the gene matches.

This clonotype is a singleton in its sample. The rearrangement uses TRBV7-8 and TRBJ2-7; D might be TRBD1 (6 bases). CDR3 length equals 16 residues. Germline V gene data show CDR1 as SGHVS and CDR2 as FQNEAQ. V lost 3 bases and J 0 bases, leaving 15 bases between the germline ends. The CDR3 coding sequence is TGTGCCAGCAGCTTGCCCCCGGGACACAGCTCCTACGAGCAGTACTTC. Translation gives CASSLPPGHSSYEQYF.

The J gene is TRBJ2-1, the V gene TRBV7-8; 9 nucleotides align to TRBD1. Germline trimming cut 4 bases from V and 7 bases from J; bases unmatched to any gene: 5. Germline loops: CDR1 SGHVS, CDR2 FQNEAQ. This CDR3 has 14 residues. CDR3 in DNA: TGTGCCAGCAGCTGGCCGGGACAGGGAAATGAGCAGTTCTTC. It yields the protein CASSWPGQGNEQFF.

The J gene is TRBJ1-5, the V gene TRBV12-3 or TRBV12-4; D is perhaps TRBD1 (5 bases). This CDR3 region has 15 residues. V lost 6 bases to trimming and J lost 7 bases, with 19 bases between them. The CDR3 DNA reads TGTGCCAGCAGGCAACTAGGCAGGGAGCAACAGCCCCAGCATTTT. Amino acid sequence: CASRQLGREQQPQHF.

This clonotype was observed at least ten times. The rearrangement links TRBV10-3 to TRBJ2-5; tentative D call: TRBD2 (6 bases). The CDR3 contains 14 residues. Trimming removed 5 bases at V and 1 base at J, with 11 bases between. Germline V gives CDR1 ENHRY, CDR2 SYGVKD. CDR3 protein: CAISSGTAQETQYF. The CDR3 region has the DNA TGTGCCATCAGTTCCGGGACTGCCCAAGAGACCCAGTACTTC.

This clonotype was recorded a few times. The rearrangement links TRBV29-1 to TRBJ1-2, with D possibly matching TRBD1 (6 bases). Trimming pared 3 bases from V and 6 bases from J, leaving 8 bases between. Germline-derived CDR1 and CDR2 are SQVTM and ANQGSEA. There are 11 residues in the CDR3. The CDR3: CSVEEGDGYTF. The DNA of the CDR3 is TGCAGCGTTGAGGAGGGGGATGGCTACACCTTC. Full variable domain (rest looked up from reference TRBV29-1 and TRBJ1-2): SAVISQKPSRDICQRGTSLTIQCQVDSQVTMMFWYRQQPGQSLTLIATANQGSEATYESGFVIDKFPISRPNLTFSTLTVSNMSPEDSSIYLCSVEEGDGYTFGSGTRLTVV.

This clonotype has only a few counts. The genes are TRBV19 and TRBJ2-7; D unclear. V was pared by 5 bases and J by 7 bases, with 12 bases between. The CDR3 loop spans 12 amino acids. Germline loops: CDR1 LNHDA, CDR2 SQIVND (reference sequence). In DNA, the CDR3 is TGTGCCAGTAGTGCTAGGGTAAATGAGCAGTACTTC. Translation: CASSARVNEQYF.

Only one count was recorded for this clonotype. A read error is possible here, since a much larger clone lies one base away. V gene TRBV7-9 combines with J gene TRBJ2-7; a possible D gene is TRBD1 (6 bases). CDR1 and CDR2 from the germline V gene are SEHNR and FQNEAQ (reference sequence). The CDR3 consists of 15 residues. CDR3 sequence reads: CVSSPDGQMVYEQYF. CDR3 nucleotides: TGTGTCAGCAGCCCAGATGGACAGATGGTTTACGAGCAGTACTTC.

This clonotype was seen only a few times. The V gene is TRBV7-2, the J gene TRBJ1-2; D may be TRBD1 (5 bases). With 1 base removed from V and 6 bases from J, the gap between germline ends came to 12 bases. CDR1 is SGHTA and CDR2 is FQGNSA in the germline V gene. This CDR3 spans 14 amino acids. As DNA, the CDR3 is TGTGCCAGCAGCTTAGTTTTTGGGGGGGATGGCTACACCTTC. Its protein is CASSLVFGGDGYTF.

V usage is TRBV20-1 and J usage is TRBJ1-1; 10 bases map to TRBD1. CDR1 is DFQATT and CDR2 is SNEGSKA in the germline V gene (reference sequence). V shed 6 bases and J 5 bases; nucleotides not matched to a gene: 6. The CDR3 is made up of 13 amino acids. DNA of the CDR3: TGCAGTGCCAGACAGGGGGCGCGAACTGAAGCTTTCTTT. Its protein is CSARQGARTEAFF.

As to this clonotype: A much larger clonotype is one base distant, so this may be a read error. This chain connects TRBV14 to TRBJ2-1, with D possibly being TRBD2 (6 bases). This CDR3 region has 16 residues. Germline CDR1 is SGHDN and CDR2 is FVKESK. Written as DNA, the CDR3 is TGTGCCAGCAGCCAAGATCCACGGGAGTCCTACAATGGGCAGTTCTTC. It translates to CASSQDPRESYNGQFF.

This clonotype was counted ten times or more. This chain links TRBV6-2 or TRBV6-3 with TRBJ2-1; TRBD1 aligns across 11 bases. Germline lookup yields CDR1 MNHEY and CDR2 SVGEGT. The CDR3 length is 18 residues. V dropped 6 bases and J dropped 6; count of bases not matched to a gene: 16. The CDR3 DNA is TGTGCCAGCAGCCCCGACACCTACGGGACAGGGGGGTTCAATGAGCAGTTCTTC. Translated, it gives CASSPDTYGTGGFNEQFF.